The 17 T cell receptor beta chains given below trace back to one sample, sequenced in a study of T cells in Graves' hyperthyroidism and ophthalmopathy. TCR beta CDR3 regions were amplified from RNA. Carried out on the TCR CDR3, a first-round RT-PCR used the HTBI primer set. In TCRdb, the multiplex PCR reads were re-called with MiXCR into one record per CDR3 protein. Of about 510,000 distinct CDR3 sequences listed, about 14% are singletons. The sample taken for sequencing was blood. The receptors here all came from a middle-aged woman with Graves' hyperthyroidism.

This clonotype was seen at least ten times. The chain couples TRBV13 to TRBJ1-1; D is ambiguous. Germline assignment: CDR1 PRHDT and CDR2 FYEKMQ (reference sequence). V lost 1 base, J lost 0 bases, and 15 bases lay in between. This CDR3 is built from 17 residues. In DNA form, the CDR3 reads TGTGCCAGCAGCTTAGTATCGGGAGGGAAGGTGAACACTGAAGCTTTCTTT. Translation: CASSLVSGGKVNTEAFF.

This clonotype has a handful of counts. V is TRBV11-2 and J is TRBJ2-1; 10 nucleotides align to TRBD1. J was trimmed by 2 bases and V by 5 bases; bases with no gene match: 3. The CDR3 contains 15 residues. CDR1 is SGHAT and CDR2 is FQNNGV in the germline V gene. CDR3 coding DNA: TGTGCCAGCAGCAGGGACAGGGGCACCTACAATGAGCAGTTCTTC. Translated: CASSRDRGTYNEQFF.

This clonotype occurred many times. The rearrangement uses TRBV11-3 and TRBJ1-1; D is possibly TRBD1 (5 bases). Trimming removed 6 bases from V and 0 bases from J, with 5 bases in between. This CDR3 is built from 12 residues. Per the germline V gene, CDR1 is SGHNT and CDR2 is YENEEA. CDR3: CASRDMNTEAFF. The DNA for the CDR3 is TGTGCCAGCAGGGACATGAACACTGAAGCTTTCTTT.

The chain carries TRBV7-9 and TRBJ2-7; possibly TRBD1 or TRBD2 for D (5 bases each). The V end lost 5 bases, the J end lost 2 bases, and 16 bases lay between the germline ends. This CDR3 has 15 residues. From germline, CDR1 is SEHNR and CDR2 FQNEAQ (reference sequence). The chain's CDR3 is CASSPMGEKTYEQYF. In DNA form, the CDR3 reads TGTGCCAGCAGCCCCATGGGGGAAAAAACCTACGAGCAGTACTTC.

The CDR3 sequence is CASSTAEAYNEQFF. The CDR3 region has the DNA TGTGCCAGTAGTACGGCGGAGGCCTACAATGAGCAGTTCTTC. V and J are TRBV19 and TRBJ2-1; perhaps TRBD2 as D (5 bases). The germline V and J ends were trimmed by 4 bases and 2 bases, with 9 bases remaining between them. Looked up from germline, CDR1 is LNHDA and CDR2 is SQIVND (reference sequence). The length of the CDR3 is 14 residues.

This clonotype appeared many times. V and J are TRBV30 and TRBJ1-2; 7 bases map to TRBD1. V shed 5 bases and J 8 bases; nucleotides not matched to a gene: 11. The CDR3 length is 13 residues. CDR1 and CDR2 from the germline V gene are GTSNPN and SVGIG (reference sequence). The CDR3: CAWDVKGAQGYTF. DNA for the CDR3: TGTGCCTGGGATGTGAAGGGGGCGCAGGGCTACACCTTC.

This clonotype was counted a few times. The V call is TRBV10-3, the J call TRBJ2-7; TRBD1 matches at 7 bases. Germline V gene sequence: CDR1 ENHRY, CDR2 SYGVKD. This CDR3 comprises 14 residues. The trim removed 6 bases at V and 4 bases at J, leaving 9 bases unmatched. Here the CDR3 DNA reads TGTGCCATCAGACCTTCGGGACAGAGATACGAGCAGTACTTC. It is translated as CAIRPSGQRYEQYF.

The V gene is TRBV6-1, the J gene TRBJ2-7, with 7 bases identical to TRBD2. This CDR3 is 15 amino acids long. CDR1 MNHNS and CDR2 SASEGT come from the germline V gene. Losses at the gene ends were 1 base for V and 4 bases for J; bases not matched to a gene: 7. CDR3 bases: TGTGCCAGCAGTGAAGTTCAAGCTAGCGGTTACGAGCAGTACTTC. Its protein product is CASSEVQASGYEQYF.

This clonotype has ten or more counts. The rearrangement uses TRBV12-3 or TRBV12-4 and TRBJ2-1; 11 bases fit TRBD2. CDR3 size: 17 residues. With V trimmed by 5 bases and J by 4 bases, 10 bases remained unmatched. The CDR3 nucleotides read TGTGCCAGCAGTCCACTTAGACTAGCGGGAACATACAATGAGCAGTTCTTC. This codes for CASSPLRLAGTYNEQFF.

This clonotype was seen at least ten times. The chain carries TRBV20-1 and TRBJ2-1, with 7 bases fitting TRBD1. The trim removed 4 bases at V and 4 bases at J, leaving 7 bases unmatched. The germline CDR1 and CDR2 sequences are DFQATT and SNEGSKA (reference sequence). This CDR3 contains 14 residues. CDR3 in amino acids: CSAKSRDSYNEQFF. In DNA form, the CDR3 reads TGCAGTGCTAAGTCCCGGGACAGTTACAATGAGCAGTTCTTC.

The table lists this clonotype with a few counts. The rearrangement links TRBV29-1 to TRBJ2-1, with 10 bases lining up with TRBD2. J lost 9 bases, V lost 2 bases, and 10 bases had no gene match. The CDR3 contains 15 residues. CDR1 and CDR2 (germline): SQVTM, ANQGSEA. Written as DNA, the CDR3 is TGCAGCGTTGAAAACCCTAGCGGGAGAAGTAGTGAGCAGTTCTTC. Translated, it gives CSVENPSGRSSEQFF.

The chain has TRBV19 and TRBJ2-1; 12 bases agree with TRBD2. Germline loops: CDR1 LNHDA, CDR2 SQIVND (reference sequence). Losses at the gene ends were 2 bases for V and 9 bases for J; bases not matched to a gene: 2. This CDR3 has 14 residues. In nucleotides, the CDR3 is TGTGCCAGTAGTATACTAGCGGGAGGGCCTGAGCAGTTCTTC. Amino acid sequence: CASSILAGGPEQFF.

This clonotype was detected many times. The rearrangement links TRBV6-2 or TRBV6-3 to TRBJ2-3, with 12 positions matching TRBD2. This CDR3 comprises 16 residues. Losses at the gene ends were 5 bases for V and 2 bases for J; bases not matched to a gene: 5. Germline values: CDR1 MNHEY, CDR2 SVGEGT. The CDR3 coding sequence is TGTGCCAGCAGTCGTCTAGCGGGAGGGCCCACAGATACGCAGTATTTT. Translated, it gives CASSRLAGGPTDTQYF.

Notes on this clonotype: With a much larger clone just one base away, this may be a read error. The conserved final phenylalanine or tryptophan is absent from the CDR3, which likely points to a read error. The chain employs TRBV20-1 and TRBJ2-7, with 7 bases identical to TRBD2. In germline, CDR1 is DFQATT, CDR2 SNEGSKA (reference sequence). CDR3 size: 15 residues. V lost 0 bases to trimming and J lost 3 bases; unmatched junction nucleotides: 8. This CDR3 reads CSARDQRTSLYEQYL. The CDR3 nucleotides are TGCAGTGCTAGAGATCAAAGGACTAGTCTCTACGAGCAGTACCTC.

CDR3 coding DNA: TGCAGTGCTAGAGCTCCCCTACAGGACGAGCAGTACTTC. Its protein is CSARAPLQDEQYF. The chain links TRBV20-1 to TRBJ2-7; the D gene is possibly TRBD1 (5 bases). Germline V gene sequence: CDR1 DFQATT, CDR2 SNEGSKA (reference sequence). Trimming removed 1 base from V and 5 bases from J, with 12 bases in between. The CDR3 sequence is 13 residues long.

This clonotype was observed a handful of times. V gene TRBV28 combines with J gene TRBJ2-3, with 10 bases fitting TRBD2. The CDR3 has 17 amino acids. V lost 1 base to trimming and J lost 3 bases; unmatched junction nucleotides: 7. CDR1 MDHEN and CDR2 SYDVKM come from the germline V gene. CDR3 residues: CASSLSLAGDFTDTQYF. CDR3 bases: TGTGCCAGCAGTTTATCTCTAGCGGGAGATTTTACAGATACGCAGTATTTT.

This clonotype was detected only a few times. The J gene is TRBJ1-1, the V gene TRBV20-1; the match to TRBD1 covers 11 bases. CDR3 length: 15 residues. Trimming took 3 bases from V and 3 from J; bases not matched to a gene: 6. Germline CDR1 DFQATT, CDR2 SNEGSKA (reference sequence). The CDR3 loop reads CSARGTGGSDTEAFF. CDR3 DNA: TGCAGTGCTAGGGGGACAGGGGGGTCGGACACTGAAGCTTTCTTT.